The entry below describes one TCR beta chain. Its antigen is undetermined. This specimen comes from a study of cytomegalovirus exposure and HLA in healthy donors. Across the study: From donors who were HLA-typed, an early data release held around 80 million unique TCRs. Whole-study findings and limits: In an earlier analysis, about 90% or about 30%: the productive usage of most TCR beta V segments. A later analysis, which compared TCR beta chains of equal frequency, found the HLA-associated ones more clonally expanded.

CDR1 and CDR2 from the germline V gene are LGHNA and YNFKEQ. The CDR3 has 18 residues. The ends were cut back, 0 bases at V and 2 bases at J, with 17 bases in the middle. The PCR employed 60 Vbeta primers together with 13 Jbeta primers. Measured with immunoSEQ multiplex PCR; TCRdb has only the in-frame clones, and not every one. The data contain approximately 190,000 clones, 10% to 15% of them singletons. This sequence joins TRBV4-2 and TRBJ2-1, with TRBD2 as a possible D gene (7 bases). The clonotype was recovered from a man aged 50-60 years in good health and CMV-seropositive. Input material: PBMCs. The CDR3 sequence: CASSQDGGRGSAYNEQFF. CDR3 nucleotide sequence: TGTGCCAGCAGCCAAGATGGGGGGCGGGGGTCCGCCTACAATGAGCAGTTCTTC.